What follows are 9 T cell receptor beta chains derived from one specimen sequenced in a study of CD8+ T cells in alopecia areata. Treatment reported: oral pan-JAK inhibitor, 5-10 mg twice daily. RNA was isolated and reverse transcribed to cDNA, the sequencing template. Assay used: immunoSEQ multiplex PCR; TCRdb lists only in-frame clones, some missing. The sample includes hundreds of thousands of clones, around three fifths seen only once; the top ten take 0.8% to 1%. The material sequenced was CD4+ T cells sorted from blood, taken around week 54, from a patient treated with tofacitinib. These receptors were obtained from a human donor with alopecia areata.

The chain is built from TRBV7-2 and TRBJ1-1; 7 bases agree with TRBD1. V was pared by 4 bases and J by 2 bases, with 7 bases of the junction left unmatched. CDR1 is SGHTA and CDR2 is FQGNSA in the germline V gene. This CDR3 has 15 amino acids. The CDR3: CASSWAGGANTEAFF. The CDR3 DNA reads TGTGCCAGCAGCTGGGCAGGGGGGGCCAACACTGAAGCTTTCTTT.

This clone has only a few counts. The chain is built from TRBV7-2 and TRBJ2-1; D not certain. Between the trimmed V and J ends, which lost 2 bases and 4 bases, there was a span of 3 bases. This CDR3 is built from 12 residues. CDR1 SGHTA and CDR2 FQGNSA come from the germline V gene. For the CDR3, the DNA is TGTGCCAGCAGCTTACGGTACAATGAGCAGTTCTTC. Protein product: CASSLRYNEQFF.

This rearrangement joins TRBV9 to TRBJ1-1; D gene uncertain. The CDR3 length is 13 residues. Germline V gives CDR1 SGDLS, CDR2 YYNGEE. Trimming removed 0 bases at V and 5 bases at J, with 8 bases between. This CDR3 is CASSVDTGTEAFF. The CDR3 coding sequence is TGTGCCAGCAGCGTAGATACGGGAACTGAAGCTTTCTTT.

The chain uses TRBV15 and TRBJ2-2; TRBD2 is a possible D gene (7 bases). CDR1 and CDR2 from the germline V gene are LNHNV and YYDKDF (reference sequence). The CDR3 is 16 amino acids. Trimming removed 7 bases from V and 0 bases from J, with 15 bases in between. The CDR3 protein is CATNSGGSTNTGELFF. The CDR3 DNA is TGTGCCACCAACTCGGGGGGCTCCACGAACACCGGGGAGCTGTTTTTT.

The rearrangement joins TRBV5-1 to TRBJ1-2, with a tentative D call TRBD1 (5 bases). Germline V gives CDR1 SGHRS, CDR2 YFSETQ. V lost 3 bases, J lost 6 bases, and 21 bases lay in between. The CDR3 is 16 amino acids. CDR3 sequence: CASSSTGTPRTHGYTF. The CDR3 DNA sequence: TGCGCCAGCAGCTCCACCGGGACTCCAAGAACCCATGGCTACACCTTC.

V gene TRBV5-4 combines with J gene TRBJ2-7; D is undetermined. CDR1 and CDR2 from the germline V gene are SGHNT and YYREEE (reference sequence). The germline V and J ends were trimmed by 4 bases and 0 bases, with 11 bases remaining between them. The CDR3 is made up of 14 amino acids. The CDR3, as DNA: TGTGCCAGCAGCCGCGACACAAACTCCTACGAGCAGTACTTC. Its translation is CASSRDTNSYEQYF.

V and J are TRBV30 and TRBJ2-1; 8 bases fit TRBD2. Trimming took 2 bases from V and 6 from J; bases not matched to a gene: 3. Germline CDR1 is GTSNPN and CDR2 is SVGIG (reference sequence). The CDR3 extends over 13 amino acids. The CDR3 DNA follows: TGTGCCTGGAGTCGGGGGGGGCTCAATGAGCAGTTCTTC. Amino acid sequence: CAWSRGGLNEQFF.

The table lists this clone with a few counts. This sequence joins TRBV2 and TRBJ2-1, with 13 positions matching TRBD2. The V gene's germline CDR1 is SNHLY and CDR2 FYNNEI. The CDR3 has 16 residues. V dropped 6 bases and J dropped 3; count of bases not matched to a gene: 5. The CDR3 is CASRSRTSGGYNEQFF. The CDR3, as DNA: TGTGCCAGCAGATCTAGGACTAGCGGGGGCTACAATGAGCAGTTCTTC.

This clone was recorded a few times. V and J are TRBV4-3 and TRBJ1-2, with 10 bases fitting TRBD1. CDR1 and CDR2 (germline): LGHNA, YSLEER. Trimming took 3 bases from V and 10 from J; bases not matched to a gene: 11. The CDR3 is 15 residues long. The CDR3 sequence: CASSHNPGTGDPYTF. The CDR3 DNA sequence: TGCGCCAGCAGCCACAATCCCGGGACAGGGGATCCCTACACCTTC.